The T cell receptor (beta chain) described here comes from a study of CD8+ T cells in alopecia areata. Across the whole study: The study gave treated patients oral tofacitinib at 5 to 10 mg twice daily.

Germline-derived CDR1 and CDR2 are MGHDK and SYGVNS. This CDR3 is 17 amino acids long. V lost 4 bases and J 0 bases, leaving 16 bases between the germline ends. Study conclusions and caveats: Especially in alopecia totalis/universalis, lesional scalp showed greater clonality than normal scalp did.

RNA was extracted and reverse transcribed into cDNA as the sequencing template. Assay: immunoSEQ multiplex PCR; the TCRdb copy retains only in-frame clones and omits some. The profile shows about 180,000 clones, approximately 70% of them singletons. As for this clone: The antigen is undetermined.

This TCR came from a human donor with alopecia areata. The source was CD8+ T cells sorted from blood, collected at week 0. This chain connects TRBV25-1 to TRBJ2-1; possible D gene TRBD1, 6 bases. This CDR3 is CASSVGWGHYSYNEQFF. CDR3 DNA: TGTGCCAGCAGTGTAGGGTGGGGACACTACTCCTACAATGAGCAGTTCTTC. Full variable domain (rest looked up from reference TRBV25-1 and TRBJ2-1): EADIYQTPRYLVIGTGKKITLECSQTMGHDKMYWYQQDPGMELHLIHYSYGVNSTEKGDLSSESTVSRIRTEHFPLTLESARPSHTSQYLCASSVGWGHYSYNEQFFGPGTRLTVL.